Included here is one T cell receptor (beta chain) sequence, with context. The sample originates from a study of blood T cell repertoires in COVID-19. Generated by immunoSEQ multiplex PCR, the TCRdb table keeps only in-frame clones and is missing some. The table shows 45,000 to 60,000 clones, with approximately 89% occurring only once. The CDR3 runs 16 residues. Germline V lookup: CDR1 SGHVS, CDR2 FNYEAQ. Trimming left V 5 bases short and J 4 bases short, with 20 bases between. V gene TRBV7-6 combines with J gene TRBJ1-1, with D perhaps matching TRBD1 (5 bases). The sequenced sample consisted of peripheral blood. The clonotype comes from a man between 60 and 75 years old with active or convalescent COVID-19. CDR3 amino acids: CASSPGAKAWGTEAFF. The DNA for the CDR3 is TGTGCCAGCAGCCCTGGGGCGAAGGCTTGGGGCACTGAAGCTTTCTTT. Using reference TRBV7-6 and TRBJ1-1 for the parts outside the CDR3, the full variable domain is GAGVSQSPRYKVTKRGQDVALRCDPISGHVSLYWYRQALGQGPEFLTYFNYEAQQDKSGLPNDRFSAERPEGSISTLTIQRTEQRDSAMYRCASSPGAKAWGTEAFFGQGTRLTVV.